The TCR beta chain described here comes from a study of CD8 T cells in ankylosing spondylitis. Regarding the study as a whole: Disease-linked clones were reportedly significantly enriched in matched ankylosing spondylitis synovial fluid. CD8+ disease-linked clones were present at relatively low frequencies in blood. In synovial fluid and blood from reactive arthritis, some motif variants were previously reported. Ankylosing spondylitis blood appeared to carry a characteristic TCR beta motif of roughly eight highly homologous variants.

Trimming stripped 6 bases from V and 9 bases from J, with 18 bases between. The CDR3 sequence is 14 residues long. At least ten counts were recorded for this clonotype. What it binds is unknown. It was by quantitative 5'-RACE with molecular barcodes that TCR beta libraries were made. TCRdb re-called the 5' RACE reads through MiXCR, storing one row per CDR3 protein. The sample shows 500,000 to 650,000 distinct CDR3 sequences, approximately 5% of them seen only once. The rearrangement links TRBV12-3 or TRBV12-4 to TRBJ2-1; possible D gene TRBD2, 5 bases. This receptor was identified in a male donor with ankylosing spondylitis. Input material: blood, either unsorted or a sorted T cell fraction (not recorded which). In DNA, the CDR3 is TGTGCCAGCAGAGCGTTAACTGGCGAGGGTGAGCAGTTCTTC. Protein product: CASRALTGEGEQFF.